Listed here are 30 T cell receptor beta chains from one sample, sequenced in a study of blood T cell repertoires in COVID-19. Produced via immunoSEQ multiplex PCR; TCRdb's table is partial and in-frame only. The sample lists about 14,000 clones; around 91% were seen once. The sample consisted of peripheral blood. The receptors come from a human donor in a cohort sampled during active COVID-19.

The V and J genes are TRBV12-3 or TRBV12-4 and TRBJ1-1; tentative D call: TRBD1 (5 bases). Trimming shortened V by 5 bases and J by 4 bases, and 11 bases separated the two germline ends. The CDR3 is 13 residues long. The CDR3 DNA reads as TGTGCCAGCAGTGCAGGGTACAGCACTGAAGCTTTCTTT. Its protein product is CASSAGYSTEAFF.

The V call is TRBV7-2, the J call TRBJ2-3, with TRBD1 identical over 7 bases. Germline V gene sequence: CDR1 SGHTA, CDR2 FQGNSA. The CDR3 is 15 residues long. Unmatched junction bases numbered 2, after V lost 1 base and J lost 1 base. CDR3 sequence: CASSLVGTGTDTQYF. CDR3 DNA sequence: TGTGCCAGCAGCTTAGTAGGGACAGGCACAGATACGCAGTATTTT.

The chain carries TRBV19 and TRBJ2-2; 7 bases map to TRBD1. The CDR3 has 14 residues. Trimming at V came to 5 bases and at J to 3 bases, leaving 3 bases not matched to a gene. CDR1 is LNHDA, CDR2 SQIVND, per germline (reference sequence). CDR3: CASSDRAYTGELFF. CDR3 DNA: TGTGCCAGTAGTGACAGGGCATACACCGGGGAGCTGTTTTTT. Variable domain in full (rest from reference TRBV19 and TRBJ2-2): DGGITQSPKYLFRKEGQNVTLSCEQNLNHDAMYWYRQDPGQGLRLIYYSQIVNDFQKGDIAEGYSVSREKKESFPLTVTSAQKNPTAFYLCASSDRAYTGELFFGEGSRLTVL.

This chain connects TRBV9 to TRBJ1-4; weak D call: TRBD1 (5 bases). The CDR3 runs 16 residues. The germline gives CDR1 SGDLS, CDR2 YYNGEE. V was pared by 1 base and J by 0 bases, with 10 bases between. The CDR3 reads CASSVTTAPTNEKLFF. The CDR3 DNA sequence: TGTGCCAGCAGCGTAACGACAGCCCCAACTAATGAAAAACTGTTTTTT.

CDR3 residues: CASSITSGGASGSDTQYF. Here the CDR3 DNA reads TGTGCCAGCAGCATTACTAGCGGGGGGGCGTCGGGGTCAGATACGCAGTATTTT. This chain links TRBV7-9 with TRBJ2-3; TRBD2 agrees at 13 bases. CDR1 is SEHNR, CDR2 FQNEAQ, per germline (reference sequence). V gave up 5 bases and J gave up 4 bases; unmatched junction bases: 12. This CDR3 is built from 18 residues. Filled out from reference TRBV7-9 and TRBJ2-3, the complete variable domain reads DTGVSQNPRHKITKRGQNVTFRCDPISEHNRLYWYRQTLGQGPEFLTYFQNEAQLEKSRLLSDRFSAERPKGSFSTLEIQRTEQGDSAMYLCASSITSGGASGSDTQYFGPGTRLTVL.

The CDR3 DNA reads as TGTGCCAGCAGCGCTGGTAGCGGGCACAATGAGCAGTTCTTC. Encoded protein: CASSAGSGHNEQFF. The J gene is TRBJ2-1, the V gene TRBV7-8; 7 nucleotides line up with TRBD2. The germline CDR1 and CDR2 sequences are SGHVS and FQNEAQ. Unmatched junction bases numbered 6, after V lost 5 bases and J lost 5 bases. This CDR3 comprises 14 residues.

This chain connects TRBV21-1 to TRBJ1-6. TRBV21-1 constitutes a pseudogene. CDR3 length equals 17 residues. This CDR3 reads CASSKSGGTPSRTPLHF. In DNA form, the CDR3 reads TGTGCCAGCAGCAAATCGGGGGGGACCCCAAGTCGGACACCCCTCCACTTT.

CDR3 in DNA: TGTGCCAGCAGGCAAGCGGGGGGGAGCACAGATACGCAGTATTTT. It translates to CASRQAGGSTDTQYF. This sequence joins TRBV7-9 and TRBJ2-3; 10 bases line up with TRBD2. This CDR3 has 15 amino acids. The trim removed 6 bases at V and 0 bases at J, leaving 3 bases unmatched. Germline V lookup: CDR1 SEHNR, CDR2 FQNEAQ (reference sequence).

This chain connects TRBV21-1 to TRBJ2-5; TRBD1, the table's D call, lacks a check against the DNA. TRBV21-1 is an annotated pseudogene. The CDR3 covers 12 residues. As DNA, the CDR3 is TGTGGAGGGGGTCGGCCAAAAGAGACCCAGTACTTC. This encodes CGGGRPKETQYF.

This clone was detected only a few times. CDR3 protein: CASSRGTGGFGTQYF. CDR3 sequence (DNA): TGTGCCAGCAGCCGGGGGACAGGGGGCTTTGGTACGCAGTATTTT. This chain uses TRBV4-2 with TRBJ2-3, with 12 bases that match TRBD1. The ends lost 4 bases at V and 8 bases at J; junction bases unmatched: 7. The germline gives CDR1 LGHNA, CDR2 YNFKEQ. This CDR3 region has 15 residues.

This clone was counted only a few times. Additional DNA sequences in this sample encode the identical CDR3. The rearrangement joins TRBV6-5 to TRBJ1-2; 8 bases are shared with TRBD1. Germline-derived CDR1 and CDR2 are MNHEY and SVGAGI. Germline trimming cut 0 bases from V and 4 bases from J; bases unmatched to any gene: 1. This CDR3 contains 14 residues. DNA of the CDR3: TGTGCCAGCAGTTACTCTACAGGGGGCTATGGCTACACCTTC. Protein product: CASSYSTGGYGYTF.

The table lists this clone with a count of one. The chain's CDR3 is CASSPGQGAYEQYF. In nucleotides, the CDR3 is TGTGCCAGTAGCCCGGGACAGGGGGCCTACGAGCAGTACTTC. The chain uses TRBV19 and TRBJ2-7; 11 nucleotides agree with TRBD1. Germline assignment: CDR1 LNHDA and CDR2 SQIVND (reference sequence). With 6 bases clipped from V and 2 bases from J, the junction kept 3 bases outside the gene matches. The CDR3 covers 14 residues.

This chain joins TRBV12-2 and TRBJ2-7; TRBD1, the D gene given by the table, was not confirmed from the DNA. TRBV12-2 is described as a pseudogene. This CDR3 spans 14 amino acids. CDR3: CASRRDRGPVVQYF. CDR3 DNA: TGTGCAAGTCGCCGGGACAGGGGGCCTGTGGTGCAGTACTTC.

In this sample, this clone turned up once. The chain recombines TRBV23-1 with TRBJ2-7; TRBD1 matches 8 bases. TRBV23-1 counts as an open reading frame of uncertain function. V lost 3 bases to trimming and J lost 1 base; unmatched junction nucleotides: 8. The CDR3 runs to 16 residues. The CDR3 loop is CASSHSPGQDSYEQYF. CDR3 DNA sequence: TGCGCCAGCAGTCATTCTCCGGGACAGGATTCCTACGAGCAGTACTTC.

The chain uses TRBV28 and TRBJ2-7, with a tentative D call TRBD1 (5 bases). This CDR3 has 14 residues. Trimming removed 2 bases at V and 6 bases at J, with 14 bases between. Germline V lookup: CDR1 MDHEN, CDR2 SYDVKM. The CDR3 coding sequence is TGTGCCAGCAGTTTAGAATGGCGTCAGGGCGAGCAGTACTTC. It encodes CASSLEWRQGEQYF.

The chain couples TRBV5-1 to TRBJ2-3, with D possibly being TRBD1 (6 bases). The V end lost 4 bases, the J end lost 7 bases, and 13 bases lay between the germline ends. In germline, CDR1 is SGHRS, CDR2 YFSETQ. CDR3 length equals 13 residues. The CDR3 loop is CASSGGRTNTQYF. CDR3 sequence (DNA): TGCGCCAGCAGCGGGGGCCGAACAAATACGCAGTATTTT.

This chain joins TRBV11-3 and TRBJ2-3, with 12 bases that match TRBD2. The germline CDR1 and CDR2 sequences are SGHNT and YENEEA. The CDR3 is 16 residues long. The ends lost 4 bases at V and 1 base at J; junction bases unmatched: 3. The CDR3 nucleotides read TGTGCCAGCAGCTCTAGACTAGCGGGGGGCACAGATACGCAGTATTTT. Translation: CASSSRLAGGTDTQYF.

The CDR3, as DNA: TGTGCCAGCAGCCCAGGGACTCTCCAAAACCTCCAAGAGACCCAGTACTTC. It yields the protein CASSPGTLQNLQETQYF. The chain has TRBV3-1 (or the pseudogene TRBV3-2) and TRBJ2-5; a weak D match, TRBD2 (6 bases). Trimming left V 4 bases short and J 1 base short, with 19 bases between. There are 17 residues in the CDR3. CDR1 is LGHDT and CDR2 is YNNKEL in the germline V gene (reference sequence).

The genes are TRBV19 and TRBJ2-1; TRBD2 matches at 8 bases. V lost 3 bases to trimming and J lost 0 bases; unmatched junction nucleotides: 4. CDR1 LNHDA and CDR2 SQIVND come from the germline V gene (reference sequence). The CDR3 contains 16 residues. The chain's CDR3 is CASSILTSGSYNEQFF. The CDR3, as DNA: TGTGCCAGTAGTATCCTCACTAGCGGCTCCTACAATGAGCAGTTCTTC.

The chain carries TRBV4-1 and TRBJ2-5; 13 bases map to TRBD2. CDR1 and CDR2 (germline): MGHRA, YSYEKL. The junction had 19 bases not matched to a gene; V was cut back by 2 bases and J by 4 bases. The CDR3 loop spans 21 amino acids. Here the CDR3 reads CASSQLVLPGLAGQRVETQYF. CDR3 nucleotide sequence: TGCGCCAGCAGCCAATTGGTACTCCCGGGACTAGCGGGACAGAGGGTAGAGACCCAGTACTTC.

The rearrangement links TRBV18 to TRBJ2-1; D is perhaps TRBD2 (5 bases). The CDR3 extends over 16 amino acids. The ends were cut back, 5 bases at V and 0 bases at J, with 14 bases in the middle. Germline V CDR1 and CDR2: KGHSH, LQKENI. CDR3 nucleotide sequence: TGTGCCAGCTCAGCAGGCGGCGGGTTCTCCTACAATGAGCAGTTCTTC. Its translation is CASSAGGGFSYNEQFF.

This clone showed up just once. The chain combines TRBV11-2 with TRBJ2-3, with a tentative D call TRBD2 (5 bases). In germline, CDR1 is SGHAT, CDR2 FQNNGV. The CDR3 consists of 15 residues. The ends were cut back, 4 bases at V and 2 bases at J, with 13 bases in the middle. The CDR3 is CASSYNRGTTDTQYF. CDR3 nucleotides: TGTGCCAGCAGCTACAATCGGGGTACCACAGATACGCAGTATTTT.

This chain connects TRBV4-1 to TRBJ1-1; tentative D call: TRBD1 (5 bases). The CDR3 consists of 14 residues. Germline lookup yields CDR1 MGHRA and CDR2 YSYEKL. Trimming took 7 bases from V and 4 from J, leaving 16 bases between them. The CDR3 coding sequence is TGCGCCAGCACCCTCACGGGGGGACCCACTGAAGCTTTCTTT. It is translated as CASTLTGGPTEAFF.

The gene calls are TRBV7-2 and TRBJ2-3; 13 bases are shared with TRBD2. Germline loops: CDR1 SGHTA, CDR2 FQGNSA. This CDR3 has 17 amino acids. V shed 3 bases and J 0 bases; nucleotides not matched to a gene: 3. This chain's CDR3 is CASSFRLAGGSTDTQYF. The CDR3 DNA reads TGTGCCAGCAGCTTTCGACTAGCGGGAGGTAGCACAGATACGCAGTATTTT. Based on the CDR3 plus reference TRBV7-2 and TRBJ2-3, the full variable domain is GAGVSQSPSNKVTEKGKDVELRCDPISGHTALYWYRQSLGQGLEFLIYFQGNSAPDKSGLPSDRFSAERTGGSVSTLTIQRTQQEDSAVYLCASSFRLAGGSTDTQYFGPGTRLTVL.

The chain recombines TRBV5-1 with TRBJ2-2, with no clear D. This CDR3 contains 12 residues. V lost 3 bases and J lost 3, with 3 bases in between. Per the germline V gene, CDR1 is SGHRS and CDR2 is YFSETQ. The chain's CDR3 is CASSSYTGELFF. Here the CDR3 DNA reads TGCGCCAGCAGCTCCTACACCGGGGAGCTGTTTTTT.

The chain employs TRBV7-2 and TRBJ1-4; D might be TRBD1 (6 bases). This CDR3 region has 16 residues. V was shortened by 4 bases and J by 4 bases, with 16 bases between the two germline ends. Germline V gene lookup returns CDR1 SGHTA and CDR2 FQGNSA. The CDR3 protein is CASSSLGAGDNEKLFF. Written as DNA, the CDR3 is TGTGCCAGCAGCTCCCTCGGGGCAGGGGATAATGAAAAACTGTTTTTT.

This clone rates as medium-sized. This chain links TRBV5-8 with TRBJ2-7; 8 bases align to TRBD2. Germline CDR1 reads SGHTS; CDR2 reads YDEGEE. V trimming: 4 bases; J trimming: 2 bases; junction bases outside the gene matches: 14. The CDR3 sequence is 17 residues long. The CDR3 region has the DNA TGTGCCAGCAGCCCGAGTTCGGGGGGGGCAAGGACCTACGAGCAGTACTTC. Amino acid sequence: CASSPSSGGARTYEQYF.

DNA of the CDR3: TGTGCCAGCAGCTCCCGAATAAAATCAGATGAGCAGTTCTTC. Translating it yields CASSSRIKSDEQFF. This chain uses TRBV13 with TRBJ2-1; D is ambiguous. V was cut by 4 bases and J by 8 bases, with 15 bases left in between. In germline, CDR1 is PRHDT, CDR2 FYEKMQ (reference sequence). The CDR3 covers 14 residues.

V gene TRBV6-5 combines with J gene TRBJ2-5; 7 nucleotides align to TRBD2. The CDR3 loop spans 15 amino acids. The germline CDR1 and CDR2 sequences are MNHEY and SVGAGI. V lost 6 bases and J lost 2; bases outside the gene matches: 9. The CDR3 here is CASRQSGGLQETQYF. As DNA, the CDR3 is TGTGCCAGCAGGCAATCGGGGGGTTTACAAGAGACCCAGTACTTC.

The chain carries TRBV27 and TRBJ2-1, with unresolved D. The germline V gene has CDR1 MNHEY and CDR2 SMNVEV (reference sequence). The CDR3 sequence is 16 residues long. V lost 2 bases, J lost 1 base, and 12 bases lay in between. The CDR3 here is CASSLVGARSYNEQFF. In nucleotides, the CDR3 is TGTGCCAGCAGTTTAGTCGGCGCCAGGTCCTACAATGAGCAGTTCTTC.